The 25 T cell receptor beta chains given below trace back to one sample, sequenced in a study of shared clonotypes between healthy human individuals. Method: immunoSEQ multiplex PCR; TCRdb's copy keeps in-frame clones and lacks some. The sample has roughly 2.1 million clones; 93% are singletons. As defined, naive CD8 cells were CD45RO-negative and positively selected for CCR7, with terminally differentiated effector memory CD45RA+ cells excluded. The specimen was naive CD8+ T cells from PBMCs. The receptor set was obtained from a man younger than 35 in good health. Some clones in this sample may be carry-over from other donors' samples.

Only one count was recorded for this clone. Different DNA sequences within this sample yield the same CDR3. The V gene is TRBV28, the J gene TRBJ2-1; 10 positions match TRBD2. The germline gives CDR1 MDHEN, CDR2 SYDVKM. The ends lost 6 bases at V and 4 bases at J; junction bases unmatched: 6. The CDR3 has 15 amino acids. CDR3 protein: CASSPGLAPYNEQFF. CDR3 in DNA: TGTGCCAGCAGCCCGGGACTAGCGCCGTACAATGAGCAGTTCTTC.

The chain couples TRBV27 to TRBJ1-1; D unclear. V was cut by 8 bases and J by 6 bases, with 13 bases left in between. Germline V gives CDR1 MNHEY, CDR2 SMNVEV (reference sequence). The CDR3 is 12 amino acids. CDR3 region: CASGRTNAEAFF. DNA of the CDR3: TGTGCCAGCGGAAGGACCAACGCTGAAGCTTTCTTT.

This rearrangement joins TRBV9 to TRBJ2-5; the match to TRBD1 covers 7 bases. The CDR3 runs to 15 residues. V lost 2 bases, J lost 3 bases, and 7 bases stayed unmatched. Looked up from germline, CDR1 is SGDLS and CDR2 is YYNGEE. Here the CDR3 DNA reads TGTGCCAGCAGCGTGGGACAGTTACTTAAAGAGACCCAGTACTTC. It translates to CASSVGQLLKETQYF.

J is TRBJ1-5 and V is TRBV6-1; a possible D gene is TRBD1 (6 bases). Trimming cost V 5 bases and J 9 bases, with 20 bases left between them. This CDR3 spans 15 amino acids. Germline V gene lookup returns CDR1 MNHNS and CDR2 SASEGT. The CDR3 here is CASSPFIEGGGPQHF. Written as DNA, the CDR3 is TGTGCCAGCAGTCCCTTTATTGAAGGGGGAGGGCCCCAGCATTTT.

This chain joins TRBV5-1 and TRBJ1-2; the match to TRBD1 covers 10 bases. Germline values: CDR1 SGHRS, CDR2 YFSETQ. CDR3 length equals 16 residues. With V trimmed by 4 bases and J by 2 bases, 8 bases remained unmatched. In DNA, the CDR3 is TGCGCCAGCAGCCGGGGATGGGGACAGGGGAACTATGGCTACACCTTC. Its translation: CASSRGWGQGNYGYTF.

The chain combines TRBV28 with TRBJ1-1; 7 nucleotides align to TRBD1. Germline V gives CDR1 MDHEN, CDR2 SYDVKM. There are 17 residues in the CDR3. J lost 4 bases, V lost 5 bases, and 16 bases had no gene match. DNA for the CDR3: TGTGCCAGCAGTATCCGACCCGGGACAGCTTTAGGCACTGAAGCTTTCTTT. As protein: CASSIRPGTALGTEAFF.

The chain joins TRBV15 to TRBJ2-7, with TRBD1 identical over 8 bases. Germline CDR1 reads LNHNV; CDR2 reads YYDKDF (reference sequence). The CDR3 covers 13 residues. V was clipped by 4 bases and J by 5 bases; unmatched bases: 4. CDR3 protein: CATSTGGYNEQYF. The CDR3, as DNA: TGTGCCACCAGCACAGGGGGCTATAACGAGCAGTACTTC.

The CDR3 coding sequence is TGTGCCAGCAGTTGGACTAGCGGGAGTCCCCAGCAGTACTTC. Translated: CASSWTSGSPQQYF. The chain couples TRBV27 to TRBJ2-7; 13 bases agree with TRBD2. From germline, CDR1 is MNHEY and CDR2 SMNVEV (reference sequence). There are 14 residues in the CDR3. The V segment lost 4 bases and the J segment 8 bases; nucleotides outside the gene matches: 5.

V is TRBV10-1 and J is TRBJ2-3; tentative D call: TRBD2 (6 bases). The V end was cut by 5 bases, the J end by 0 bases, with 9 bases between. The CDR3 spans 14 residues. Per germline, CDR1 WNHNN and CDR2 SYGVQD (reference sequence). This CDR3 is CASSRRGSTDTQYF. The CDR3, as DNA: TGCGCCAGCAGTCGGCGGGGTAGCACAGATACGCAGTATTTT.

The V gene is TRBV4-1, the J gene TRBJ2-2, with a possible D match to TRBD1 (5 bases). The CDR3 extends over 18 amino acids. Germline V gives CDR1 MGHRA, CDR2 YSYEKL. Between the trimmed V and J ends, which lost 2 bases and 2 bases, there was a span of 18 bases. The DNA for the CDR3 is TGCGCCAGCAGCCAATTCTCGAGAGAGACAGATAACACCGGGGAGCTGTTTTTT. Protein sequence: CASSQFSRETDNTGELFF.

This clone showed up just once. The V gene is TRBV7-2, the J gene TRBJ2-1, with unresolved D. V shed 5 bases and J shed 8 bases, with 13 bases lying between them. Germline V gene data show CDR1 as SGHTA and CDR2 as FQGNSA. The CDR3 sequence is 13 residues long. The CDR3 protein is CASSPRLGDEQFF. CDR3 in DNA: TGTGCCAGCAGCCCCAGACTGGGCGATGAGCAGTTCTTC.

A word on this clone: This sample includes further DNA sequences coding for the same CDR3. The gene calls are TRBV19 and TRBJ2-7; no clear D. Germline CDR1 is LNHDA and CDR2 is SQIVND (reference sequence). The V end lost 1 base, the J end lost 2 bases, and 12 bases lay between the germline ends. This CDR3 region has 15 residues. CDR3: CASSIGSGPPYEQYF. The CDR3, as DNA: TGTGCCAGTAGTATAGGATCCGGACCGCCCTACGAGCAGTACTTC.

The CDR3 spells CASTRPNTDTQYF. CDR3 bases: TGTGCCTCAACAAGGCCCAACACAGATACGCAGTATTTT. The J gene is TRBJ2-3, the V gene TRBV30; D is unresolved. CDR3 length: 13 residues. The germline V gene encodes CDR1 GTSNPN and CDR2 SVGIG (reference sequence). Trimming removed 7 bases from V and 2 bases from J, with 13 bases in between.

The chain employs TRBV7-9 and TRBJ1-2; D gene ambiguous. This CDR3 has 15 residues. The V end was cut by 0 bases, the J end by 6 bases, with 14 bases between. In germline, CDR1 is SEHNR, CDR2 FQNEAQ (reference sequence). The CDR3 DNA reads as TGTGCCAGCAGCTTAGCGGGAGACGGGATAAATGGCTACACCTTC. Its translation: CASSLAGDGINGYTF.

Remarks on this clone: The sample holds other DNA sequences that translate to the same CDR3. The CDR3 loop is CASSYGLRETQYF. CDR3 coding DNA: TGTGCCAGCAGTTACGGTTTGCGAGAGACCCAGTACTTC. V and J are TRBV6-6 and TRBJ2-5; D unclear. Germline loops: CDR1 MNHNY, CDR2 SVGAGI (reference sequence). V was pared by 2 bases and J by 4 bases, with 8 bases between. CDR3 length: 13 residues.

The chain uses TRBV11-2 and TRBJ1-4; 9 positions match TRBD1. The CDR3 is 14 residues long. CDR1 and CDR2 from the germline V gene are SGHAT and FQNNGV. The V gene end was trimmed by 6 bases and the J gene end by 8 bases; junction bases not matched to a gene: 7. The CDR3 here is CASRLYGTGEKLFF. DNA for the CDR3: TGTGCCAGCAGATTATACGGGACAGGGGAAAAACTGTTTTTT.

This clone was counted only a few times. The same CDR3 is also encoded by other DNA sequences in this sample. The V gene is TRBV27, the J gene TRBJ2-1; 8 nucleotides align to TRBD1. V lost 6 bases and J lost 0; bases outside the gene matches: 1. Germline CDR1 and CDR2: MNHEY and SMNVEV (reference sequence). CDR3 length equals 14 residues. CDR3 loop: CASSGQGSYNEQFF. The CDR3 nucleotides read TGTGCCAGCAGCGGACAGGGCTCCTACAATGAGCAGTTCTTC.

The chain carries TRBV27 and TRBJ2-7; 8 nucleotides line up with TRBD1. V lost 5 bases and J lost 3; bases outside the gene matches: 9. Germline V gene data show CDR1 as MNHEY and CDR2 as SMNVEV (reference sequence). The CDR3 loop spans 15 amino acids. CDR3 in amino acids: CASSTIGQGHYEQYF. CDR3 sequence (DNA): TGTGCCAGCAGTACGATTGGACAGGGTCACTACGAGCAGTACTTC.

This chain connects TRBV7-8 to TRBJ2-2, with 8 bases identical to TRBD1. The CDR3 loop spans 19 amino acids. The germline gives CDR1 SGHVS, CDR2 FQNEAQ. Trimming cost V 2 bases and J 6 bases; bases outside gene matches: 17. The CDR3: CASSLTGQGQYRSPGELFF. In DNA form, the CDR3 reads TGTGCCAGCAGCTTAACCGGACAGGGTCAATATCGAAGTCCCGGGGAGCTGTTTTTT.

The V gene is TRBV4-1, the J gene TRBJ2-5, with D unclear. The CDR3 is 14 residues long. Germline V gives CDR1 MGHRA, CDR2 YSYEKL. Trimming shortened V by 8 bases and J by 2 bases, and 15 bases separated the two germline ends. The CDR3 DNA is TGCGCCAGCGACACGGGTTACCTACAAGAGACCCAGTACTTC. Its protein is CASDTGYLQETQYF.

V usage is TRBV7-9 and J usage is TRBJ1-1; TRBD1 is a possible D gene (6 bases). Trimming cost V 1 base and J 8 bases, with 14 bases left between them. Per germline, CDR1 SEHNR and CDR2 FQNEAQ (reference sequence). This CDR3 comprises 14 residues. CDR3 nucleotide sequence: TGTGCCAGCAGCTTAGACCGGGACACCCTCGAAGCTTTCTTT. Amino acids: CASSLDRDTLEAFF. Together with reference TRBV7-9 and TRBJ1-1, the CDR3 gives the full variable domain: DTGVSQNPRHKITKRGQNVTFRCDPISEHNRLYWYRQTLGQGPEFLTYFQNEAQLEKSRLLSDRFSAERPKGSFSTLEIQRTEQGDSAMYLCASSLDRDTLEAFFGQGTRLTVV.

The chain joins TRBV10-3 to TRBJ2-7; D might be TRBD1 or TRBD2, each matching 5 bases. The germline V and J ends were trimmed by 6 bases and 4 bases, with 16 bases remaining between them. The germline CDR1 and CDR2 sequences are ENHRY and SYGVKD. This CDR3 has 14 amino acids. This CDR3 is CAIRRRDGEYEQYF. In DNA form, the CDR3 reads TGTGCCATCAGACGCCGGGACGGGGAGTACGAGCAGTACTTC.

The CDR3 DNA is TGTGCCAGCAGACTAGCGGGAGCCCCCTACGAGCAGTACTTC. The encoded protein is CASRLAGAPYEQYF. This chain links TRBV27 with TRBJ2-7; 11 positions agree with TRBD2. The CDR3 loop spans 14 amino acids. V trimming: 6 bases; J trimming: 2 bases; junction bases outside the gene matches: 3. Germline V gene sequence: CDR1 MNHEY, CDR2 SMNVEV (reference sequence).

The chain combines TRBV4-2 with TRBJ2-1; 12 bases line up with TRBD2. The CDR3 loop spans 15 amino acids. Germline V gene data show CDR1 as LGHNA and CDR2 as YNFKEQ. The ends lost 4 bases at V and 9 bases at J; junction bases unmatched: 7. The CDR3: CASSPWTSGTAEQFF. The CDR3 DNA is TGTGCCAGCAGCCCTTGGACTAGCGGGACGGCTGAGCAGTTCTTC.

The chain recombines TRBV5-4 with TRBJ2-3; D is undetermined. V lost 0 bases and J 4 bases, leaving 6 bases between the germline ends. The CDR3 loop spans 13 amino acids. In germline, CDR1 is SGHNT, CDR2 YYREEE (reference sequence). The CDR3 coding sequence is TGTGCCAGCAGCTTGGATCGAGCAGATACGCAGTATTTT. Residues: CASSLDRADTQYF.